The source of this T cell receptor (beta chain) is a study of T-cell memory formation after mild COVID-19. Study context: Across donors, TCR clusters were largely donor specific. Study outcomes and limitations: Cross-reactive memory appears to have joined, as suggested by some responding clones showing up in pre-infection memory.

To note about this clonotype: Its antigen is not identified.

Each CDR3 protein is one row after TCRdb ran MiXCR on the 5' RACE reads. Among 150,000 or so distinct CDR3 sequences listed, more than 9% were seen once. Sequences were obtained from PBMCs or a T cell subset sorted from them (not recorded which). This receptor was taken from a man between 18 and 35 years old who had mild COVID-19 (a few samples of this study predate the infection). Cell type and time point are not known.

The CDR3 protein is CASSRTLKAYEQYF. CDR3 sequence (DNA): TGTGCCAGCAGTCGTACCCTCAAAGCCTACGAGCAGTACTTC. The rearrangement joins TRBV6-5 to TRBJ2-7, with D hard to call. Germline V gene lookup returns CDR1 MNHEY and CDR2 SVGAGI. Trimming took off 5 bases at V and 2 bases at J, with 13 bases between the two ends. The CDR3 totals 14 residues.